This TCR beta chain is from a study of shared clonotypes between healthy human individuals. It was CD45RO-negative cells, positively selected for CCR7, that made up naive CD8 cells, with terminally differentiated effector memory CD45RA+ cells excluded. The method was immunoSEQ multiplex PCR; TCRdb's version includes in-frame clones alone and lacks a portion of them. Altogether approximately 1.9 million clones are present, just under 95% being singletons, with the ten largest covering less than 2%. Germline loops: CDR1 MGHRA, CDR2 YSYEKL. V gave up 4 bases and J gave up 4 bases; unmatched junction bases: 6. The CDR3 is made up of 14 amino acids.

Material for sequencing was naive CD8+ T cells from PBMCs. The chain carries TRBV4-1 and TRBJ1-1, with 7 bases aligning to TRBD1. This sequence originates from a man between 18 and 35 years old in good health. Some clones in this sample may be carry-over from other donors' samples. The CDR3 sequence is CASSPRTGTTEAFF. CDR3 sequence (DNA): TGCGCCAGCAGCCCGAGGACAGGAACCACTGAAGCTTTCTTT.